The T cell receptor beta chain described here comes from a study of blood T cell repertoires in COVID-19. The V gene's germline CDR1 is LNHDA and CDR2 SQIVND (reference sequence). After removal of 7 bases from V and 0 bases from J, the junction contained 8 bases not matched to a gene. This CDR3 comprises 15 residues. As originally analysed: Reference gene primer amplification gave nucleated cell count estimates. The table came from immunoSEQ multiplex PCR; TCRdb's copy has only in-frame clones and leaves some out. V, J and clone size reflect that table, while D and trimming were determined from the DNA. This sample yields about 250,000 clones, of which approximately 88% are seen a single time; 2.5% to 3% belongs to the top ten.

The chain uses TRBV19 and TRBJ1-2; TRBD1 agrees at 7 bases. Source material: PBMCs or T cells enriched from blood (not recorded which). The sequence came from a woman younger than 45 with acute COVID-19. CDR3 coding DNA: TGTGCCAGTAACCTCGGGACAGAGGCTAACTATGGCTACACCTTC. This codes for CASNLGTEANYGYTF.